This entry features one TCR beta chain sequence. Its specificity is not known. With a J-beta primer mix and a sample-barcoded 5' primer, a second PCR ran roughly 6 to 12 cycles. All samples yielded 3 million or more CDR3-containing paired-end reads. TCRdb re-derived calls from the 5' RACE reads in MiXCR, one entry per CDR3 protein. The sample has 1.5 million to 2 million distinct CDR3 sequences, 28% seen once. The sample comes from a study of blood T cells in healthy people across ages. General study points: Long-lived and aged donors differed, with more naive CD4+ cells and higher diversity in the long-lived.

The germline V gene encodes CDR1 MNHEY and CDR2 SMNVEV (reference sequence). This CDR3 has 16 amino acids. Trimming took off 7 bases at V and 0 bases at J, with 19 bases between the two ends. The clonotype comes from a woman aged 25 to 39 in good health. Sample: blood. This chain connects TRBV27 to TRBJ2-7, with D possibly matching TRBD1 (7 bases). This CDR3 reads CASTTRGGDSSYEQYF. Here the CDR3 DNA reads TGTGCCAGCACCACCCGGGGCGGGGACAGCTCCTACGAGCAGTACTTC.